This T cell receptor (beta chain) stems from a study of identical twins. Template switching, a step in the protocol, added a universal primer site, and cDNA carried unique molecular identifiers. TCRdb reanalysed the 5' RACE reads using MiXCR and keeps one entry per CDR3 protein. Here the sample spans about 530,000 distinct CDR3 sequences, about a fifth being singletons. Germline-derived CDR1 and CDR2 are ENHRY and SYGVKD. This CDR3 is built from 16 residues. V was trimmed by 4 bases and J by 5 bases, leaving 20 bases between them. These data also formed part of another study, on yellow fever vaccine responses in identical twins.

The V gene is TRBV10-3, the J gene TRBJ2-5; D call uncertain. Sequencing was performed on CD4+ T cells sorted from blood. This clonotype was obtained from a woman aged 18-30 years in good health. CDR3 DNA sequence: TGTGCCATCAGTGGTGTTCCTAGGGCAGGTGGGGAGACCCAGTACTTC. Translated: CAISGVPRAGGETQYF.